These T cell receptor beta chains were read from a single sample in a study of blood T cell repertoires in COVID-19. Some clones are missing from TCRdb's copy, which holds only in-frame ones; the method was immunoSEQ multiplex PCR. This sample carries approximately 440,000 clones, about 90% of them seen once, and the ten largest clones take 0.55% to 0.75%. Sequencing was done on a sample of PBMCs or T cells enriched from blood (not recorded which). These receptors were taken from a man aged 18 to 29 who had recovered from COVID-19. CDR3s include the opening cysteine and the closing phenylalanine or tryptophan. A D gene is named only where the DNA matches it firmly. Where a row states a size, it is once, few, many or the class of an expanded clone; other rows omit it.

cdr3_nt cdr3_aa v_call d_call clone_size j_call
TGTGCCAGCCATACCTTAACACAACCTGGAGCCAACTCTGGAAACACCATATATTTT CASHTLTQPGANSGNTIYF TRBV28 NA NA TRBJ1-3
TGCAGCGCCGGGGGGCACACTGAAGCTTTCTTT CSAGGHTEAFF TRBV29-1 NA NA TRBJ1-1
TGTGCCAGCAGTCCCACCAGGGTTGTCGGCTATGGCTACACCTTC CASSPTRVVGYGYTF TRBV27 NA once TRBJ1-2
TGTGCCAGCAGCTTAGATGGGGACAGGAAAAGATATGAAGCTTTCTTT CASSLDGDRKRYEAFF TRBV13 TRBD1 NA TRBJ1-1
TGTGCCAGCAGTAGAGGGTCGGTTGTTGGCTACACCTTC CASSRGSVVGYTF TRBV6-5 NA NA TRBJ1-2
TGCGCCAGCAGCCAAGATCCCGCGGGGTTCAGCTATGGCTACACCTTC CASSQDPAGFSYGYTF TRBV4-1 NA NA TRBJ1-2
TGTGCCAGCAGCTTAGTTGGAGGGGCCGGGGCTCAGCAGTTCTTC CASSLVGGAGAQQFF TRBV7-3 NA NA TRBJ2-1
TGCGCCAGCAGCCCCGGGGACAGGGGGGACTATGGCTACACCTTC CASSPGDRGDYGYTF TRBV5-1 TRBD1 NA TRBJ1-2
TGTGCCAGCAGCGCTCCCGGGACATCTCTGGGAAACACCATATATTTT CASSAPGTSLGNTIYF TRBV11-3 NA NA TRBJ1-3
TGTGCCACCTCCAATAGCGGCTCCTACGAGCAGTACTTC CATSNSGSYEQYF TRBV6-5 NA NA TRBJ2-7
TGCGCCAGCAGCTTGGGACTAGCGGGAGTCATCGAGGCCTACAATGAGCAGTTCTTC CASSLGLAGVIEAYNEQFF TRBV5-1 TRBD2 NA TRBJ2-1
TGCAGTGCCGGGGACAGGGATGGCTACACCTTC CSAGDRDGYTF TRBV20-1 TRBD1 NA TRBJ1-2
TGTGCCACCAGCAGAGCGGGGGGGCTGACCTACGAGCAGTACTTC CATSRAGGLTYEQYF TRBV15 TRBD2 NA TRBJ2-7
TGTGCCAGCAGTCGGGACAGGGGTAATGAAAAACTGTTTTTT CASSRDRGNEKLFF TRBV28 TRBD1 NA TRBJ1-4
TGCAGCGGCGGACAGGGGGCAGACTACACCTTC CSGGQGADYTF TRBV29-1 TRBD1 NA TRBJ1-2
TGTGCCAGCAGTGAGATTAGCGGTGTCTACGAGCAGTACTTC CASSEISGVYEQYF TRBV2 NA NA TRBJ2-7
TGTGCCAGCAGTTTAAAGGGGTCGACAGGGGGGGACGAGCAGTACTTC CASSLKGSTGGDEQYF TRBV28 TRBD1 NA TRBJ2-7
TGTGCCAGCTCCCCGGGACAGGGCCTTCGGGAAGCTTTCTTT CASSPGQGLREAFF TRBV18 TRBD1 NA TRBJ1-1